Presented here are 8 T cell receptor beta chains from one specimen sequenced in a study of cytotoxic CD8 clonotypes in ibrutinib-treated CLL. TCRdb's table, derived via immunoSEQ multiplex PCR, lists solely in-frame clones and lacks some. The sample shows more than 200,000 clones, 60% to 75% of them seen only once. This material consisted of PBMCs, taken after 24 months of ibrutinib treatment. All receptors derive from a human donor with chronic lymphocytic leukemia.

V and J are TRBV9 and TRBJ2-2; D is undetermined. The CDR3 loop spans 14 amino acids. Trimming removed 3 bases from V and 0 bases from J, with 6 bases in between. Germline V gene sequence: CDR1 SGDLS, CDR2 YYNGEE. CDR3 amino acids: CASSAWPNTGELFF. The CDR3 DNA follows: TGTGCCAGCAGCGCGTGGCCGAACACCGGGGAGCTGTTTTTT.

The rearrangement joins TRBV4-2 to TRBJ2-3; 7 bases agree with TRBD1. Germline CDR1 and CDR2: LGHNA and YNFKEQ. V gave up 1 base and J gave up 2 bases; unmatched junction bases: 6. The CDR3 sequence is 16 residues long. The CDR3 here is CASSQGQGGPTDTQYF. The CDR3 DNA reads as TGTGCCAGCAGCCAAGGGCAAGGGGGCCCCACAGATACGCAGTATTTT.

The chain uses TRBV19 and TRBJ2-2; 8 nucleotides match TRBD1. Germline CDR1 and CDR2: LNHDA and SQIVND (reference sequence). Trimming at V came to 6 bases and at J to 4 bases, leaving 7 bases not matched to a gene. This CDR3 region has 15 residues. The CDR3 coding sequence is TGTGCCAGTAGGGATCAGGGGGCTGTCACCGGGGAGCTGTTTTTT. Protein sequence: CASRDQGAVTGELFF. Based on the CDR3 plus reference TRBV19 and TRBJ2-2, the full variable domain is DGGITQSPKYLFRKEGQNVTLSCEQNLNHDAMYWYRQDPGQGLRLIYYSQIVNDFQKGDIAEGYSVSREKKESFPLTVTSAQKNPTAFYLCASRDQGAVTGELFFGEGSRLTVL.

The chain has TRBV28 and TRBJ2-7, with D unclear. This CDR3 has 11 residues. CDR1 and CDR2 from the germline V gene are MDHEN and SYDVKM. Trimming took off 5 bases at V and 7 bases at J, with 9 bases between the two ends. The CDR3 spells CASSAWGEQYF. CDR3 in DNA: TGTGCCAGCAGTGCTTGGGGAGAGCAGTACTTC.

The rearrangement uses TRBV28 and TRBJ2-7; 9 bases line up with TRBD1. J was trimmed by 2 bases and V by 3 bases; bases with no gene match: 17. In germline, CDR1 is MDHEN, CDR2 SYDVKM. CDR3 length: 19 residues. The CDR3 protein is CASSFPPSLDRGTPYEQYF. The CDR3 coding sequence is TGTGCCAGCAGTTTTCCTCCATCCTTGGACAGGGGAACTCCCTACGAGCAGTACTTC.

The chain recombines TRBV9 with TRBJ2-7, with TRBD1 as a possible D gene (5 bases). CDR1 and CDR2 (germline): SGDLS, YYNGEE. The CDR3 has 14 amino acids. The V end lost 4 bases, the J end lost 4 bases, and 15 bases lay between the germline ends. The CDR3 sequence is CASSPGSSGYEQYF. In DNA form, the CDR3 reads TGTGCCAGCAGCCCAGGGTCTAGTGGGTACGAGCAGTACTTC. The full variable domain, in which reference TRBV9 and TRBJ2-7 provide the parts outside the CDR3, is DSGVTQTPKHLITATGQRVTLRCSPRSGDLSVYWYQQSLDQGLQFLIQYYNGEERAKGNILERFSAQQFPDLHSELNLSSLELGDSALYFCASSPGSSGYEQYFGPGTRLTVT.

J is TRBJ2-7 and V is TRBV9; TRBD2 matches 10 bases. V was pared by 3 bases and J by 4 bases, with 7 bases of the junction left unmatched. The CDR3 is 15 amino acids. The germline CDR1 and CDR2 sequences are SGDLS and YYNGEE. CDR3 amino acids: CASSAGLAEYYEQYF. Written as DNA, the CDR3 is TGTGCCAGCAGCGCTGGACTAGCGGAGTATTACGAGCAGTACTTC.

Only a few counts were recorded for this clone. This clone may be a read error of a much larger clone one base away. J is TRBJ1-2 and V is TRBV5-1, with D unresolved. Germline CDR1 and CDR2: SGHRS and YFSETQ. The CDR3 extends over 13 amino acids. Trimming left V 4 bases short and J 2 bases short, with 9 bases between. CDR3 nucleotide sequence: TGCGCCAGCAGCCAAGGGTTGAACTATGGCTACACCTTC. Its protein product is CASSQGLNYGYTF.